One T cell receptor beta chain is described in this entry. What this receptor recognizes is not known. Nothing much larger sits one base from this clone, and base qualities are not available. This sample is part of a study of blood T cell repertoires in COVID-19 (dated by TCRdb to the early 2020s). At the level of the whole study: Collaborator samples came from the United States, Italy and Spain and covered acute and convalescent phases of COVID-19. The material from the prospective study consisted of cDNA or gDNA derived from T cells, B-cell-depleted T cells, or PBMCs. Subjects who had been exposed to COVID-19, were actively infected with it, or had recovered from it provided the deeply sampled blood TCRbeta repertoires that made up the dataset. The repertoires were released in a freely available public database intended as a resource for research on the immune response to SARS-CoV-2. Samples came from the ongoing ImmuneRACE study (first 160 participants) plus 1,254 subjects from 6 global collaborators. The sample metadata nearly always contained a de-identified subject ID, COVID-19 status, age in years and sex. HLA class I and class II types, where available, came from metadata supplied by the sample provider rather than from assay-based typing.

The germline V gene specifies SNHLY as CDR1 and FYNNEI as CDR2. V has 8 bases trimmed and J has 6 bases trimmed; junction bases matching no gene number 3. The CDR3 runs 12 amino acids, cysteine and phenylalanine included. The kept DNA is CDR3 alone, 36 bases in frame from the first base. Summary of the overall study and its limitations: The amount of clinical and demographic metadata varied by source and participant and was provided uncurated.

Each collaborating institution followed its own protocols to collect whole blood in K2EDTA tubes. For TCRbeta analysis, collaborators shipped samples as frozen whole blood, isolated PBMCs, or DNA extracted from either of those sample types. The immunoSEQ Assay, a bias-controlled multiplex PCR, was used to amplify TCRbeta CDR3 regions from genomic DNA. The authors' analysis ran thus. The number of nucleated cells in each sample was estimated from the amplification of reference gene primers within the assay. To quantify the absolute abundance of each unique TCRbeta CDR3 rearrangement, sequence reads were collapsed and filtered. For each sample, productive Simpson clonality was calculated by taking the square root of Simpson's diversity index across productive rearrangements. Here the immuneACCESS table is served through TCRdb, limited to in-frame sequences with V and J called. Missing clones are a known gap in these copies; in checked studies unresolved V genes cover under half, and the rest lacks a known reason. That table furnishes V, J and clone size, whereas the DNA furnished D and trimming. The sample data list roughly 150,000 clones, and 70% to 90% of these were observed just once. Roughly 2.9% of the sample is held by the ten biggest clonotypes.

The chain joins TRBV2 to TRBJ1-4, with 7 middle bases fitting TRBD1. The receptor's source is a man aged 45-65 years with acute or convalescent COVID-19. The source material was peripheral blood. The nucleotide sequence reads as follows: TGTGCCAGCGACAGGGAGTATGAAAAACTGTTTTTT. Its protein is CASDREYEKLFF.